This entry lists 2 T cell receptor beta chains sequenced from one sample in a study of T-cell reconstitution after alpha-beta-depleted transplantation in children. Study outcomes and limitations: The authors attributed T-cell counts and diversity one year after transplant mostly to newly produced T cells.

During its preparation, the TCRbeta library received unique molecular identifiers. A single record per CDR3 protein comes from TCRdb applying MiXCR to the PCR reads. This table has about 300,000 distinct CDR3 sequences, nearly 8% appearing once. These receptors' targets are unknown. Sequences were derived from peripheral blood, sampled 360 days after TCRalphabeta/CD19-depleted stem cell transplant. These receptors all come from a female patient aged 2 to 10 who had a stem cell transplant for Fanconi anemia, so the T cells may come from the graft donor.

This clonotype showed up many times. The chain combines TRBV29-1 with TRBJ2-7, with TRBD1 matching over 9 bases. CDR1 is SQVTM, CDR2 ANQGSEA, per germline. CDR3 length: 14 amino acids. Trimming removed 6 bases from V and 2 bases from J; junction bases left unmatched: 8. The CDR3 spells CSVRLDRGTYEQYF. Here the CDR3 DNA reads TGCAGCGTAAGACTGGACAGGGGAACCTACGAGCAGTACTTC.

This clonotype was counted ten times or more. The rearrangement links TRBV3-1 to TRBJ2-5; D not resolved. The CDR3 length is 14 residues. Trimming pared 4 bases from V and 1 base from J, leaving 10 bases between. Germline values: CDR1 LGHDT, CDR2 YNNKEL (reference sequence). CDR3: CASSRPGLQETQYF. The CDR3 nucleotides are TGTGCCAGCAGCCGCCCGGGCCTCCAAGAGACCCAGTACTTC.